These 9 T cell receptor beta chains were sequenced from one sample in a study of T-cell reconstitution after alpha-beta-depleted transplantation in children. Molecular barcoding with unique molecular identifiers was used for the TCRbeta library. TCRdb re-derived calls from the PCR reads in MiXCR, one entry per CDR3 protein. Of just under 350,000 distinct CDR3 sequences in the sample, around 15% were seen once. Sequenced here: PBMCs, mostly from graft donor cells, sampled 360 days after TCRalphabeta/CD19-depleted stem cell transplant. The receptors were gathered from a male patient aged 2-15 years who had a stem cell transplant for acute lymphoblastic leukemia, so the T cells may come from the graft donor.

Only a few counts were recorded for this clonotype. The chain has TRBV11-2 and TRBJ2-3, with 8 positions matching TRBD1. CDR1 is SGHAT, CDR2 FQNNGV, per germline. V trimming: 5 bases; J trimming: 0 bases; junction bases outside the gene matches: 13. The CDR3 loop spans 18 amino acids. The CDR3, as DNA: TGTGCCAGCAGCCCTCGACAGGGGTTTAGTCTAAGCACAGATACGCAGTATTTT. Its translation is CASSPRQGFSLSTDTQYF.

The table lists this clonotype with a few counts. The J gene is TRBJ2-1, the V gene TRBV7-9, with 13 bases matching TRBD2. CDR1 is SEHNR, CDR2 FQNEAQ, per germline (reference sequence). The CDR3 contains 17 residues. Germline trimming cut 2 bases from V and 4 bases from J; bases unmatched to any gene: 5. CDR3 in amino acids: CASSLPTGLAGYNEQFF. The CDR3 bases are TGTGCCAGCAGCTTACCTACGGGACTAGCGGGATACAATGAGCAGTTCTTC. Full variable domain (missing parts from reference TRBV7-9 and TRBJ2-1): DTGVSQNPRHKITKRGQNVTFRCDPISEHNRLYWYRQTLGQGPEFLTYFQNEAQLEKSRLLSDRFSAERPKGSFSTLEIQRTEQGDSAMYLCASSLPTGLAGYNEQFFGPGTRLTVL.

The chain couples TRBV3-1 to TRBJ2-1; 7 nucleotides match TRBD2. The trim removed 10 bases at V and 6 bases at J, leaving 15 bases unmatched. The germline gives CDR1 LGHDT, CDR2 YNNKEL (reference sequence). The CDR3 runs 15 residues. This CDR3 reads CATSKHAGVGNEQFF. CDR3 DNA: TGTGCCACCTCCAAACATGCGGGAGTGGGCAATGAGCAGTTCTTC.

J is TRBJ2-1 and V is TRBV29-1; 11 bases align to TRBD2. Germline lookup yields CDR1 SQVTM and CDR2 ANQGSEA. V shed 5 bases and J 4 bases; nucleotides not matched to a gene: 1. The CDR3 is made up of 13 amino acids. CDR3 nucleotide sequence: TGCAGCGTTAGACTAGCGGGATACAATGAGCAGTTCTTC. Protein product: CSVRLAGYNEQFF.

A few counts support this clonotype. Germline is not matched at one junction end, which may reflect a read error. The chain links TRBV6-2 or TRBV6-3 to TRBJ1-1, with D maybe TRBD1 (6 bases). There are 13 residues in the CDR3. The germline gives CDR1 MNHEY, CDR2 SVGEGT. CDR3 residues: CASGYRVNTEAFF. DNA of the CDR3: TGTGCCAGCGGTTACAGGGTGAACACTGAAGCTTTCTTT.

The chain combines TRBV7-2 with TRBJ2-3; D gene unclear. V was pared by 1 base and J by 5 bases, with 13 bases between. The CDR3 consists of 15 residues. Germline assignment: CDR1 SGHTA and CDR2 FQGNSA. CDR3 amino acids: CASSLGDLLLDTQYF. CDR3 bases: TGTGCCAGCAGCTTAGGAGACTTGCTATTAGATACGCAGTATTTT.

V and J are TRBV2 and TRBJ2-1, with D possibly being TRBD2 (5 bases). V was trimmed by 7 bases and J by 5 bases, leaving 9 bases between them. CDR3 size: 12 residues. Germline-derived CDR1 and CDR2 are SNHLY and FYNNEI. The DNA for the CDR3 is TGTGCCAGCACGCTAGCCCACAATGAGCAGTTCTTC. Protein sequence: CASTLAHNEQFF.

This clonotype was seen once. The chain is built from TRBV2 and TRBJ1-4; 8 nucleotides agree with TRBD1. Germline CDR1 and CDR2: SNHLY and FYNNEI. This CDR3 spans 18 amino acids. Trimming took 8 bases from V and 4 from J; bases not matched to a gene: 18. Written as DNA, the CDR3 is TGTGCCAGCGGGAACCCCGGGACAGGACCCCTCTTTAATGAAAAACTGTTTTTT. Protein product: CASGNPGTGPLFNEKLFF.

The rearrangement joins TRBV4-1 to TRBJ2-7, with D perhaps matching TRBD1 (6 bases). The CDR3 loop spans 17 amino acids. In germline, CDR1 is MGHRA, CDR2 YSYEKL. V lost 4 bases and J 5 bases, leaving 24 bases between the germline ends. The CDR3 sequence is CASSPLRWGTRRDEQYF. The CDR3 DNA reads TGCGCCAGCAGCCCCTTAAGGTGGGGGACAAGGCGAGACGAGCAGTACTTC.